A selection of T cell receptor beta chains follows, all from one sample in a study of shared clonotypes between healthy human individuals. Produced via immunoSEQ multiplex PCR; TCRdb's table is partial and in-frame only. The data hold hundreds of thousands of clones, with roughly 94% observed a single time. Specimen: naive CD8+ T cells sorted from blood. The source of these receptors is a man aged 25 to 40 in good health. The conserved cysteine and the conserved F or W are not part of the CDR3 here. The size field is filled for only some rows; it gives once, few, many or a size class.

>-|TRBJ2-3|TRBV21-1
ASSTPSAGPQTDTQY
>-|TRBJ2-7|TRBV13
ASSPGLAVYEQY
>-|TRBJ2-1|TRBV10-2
ASSGLIDQRVDNEQF
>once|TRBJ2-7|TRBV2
ASTGAYEQY
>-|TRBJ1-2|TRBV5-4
ASSARSFYGYT
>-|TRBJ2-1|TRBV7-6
ASSLDGGSYNEQF
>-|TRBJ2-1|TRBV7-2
ASSSTSGEYNEQF
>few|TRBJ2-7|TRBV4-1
ASSQGAYPGEQY
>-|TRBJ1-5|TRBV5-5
ASSPQGRNNQPQH
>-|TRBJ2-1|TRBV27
ASTVYRAGGIGEQF
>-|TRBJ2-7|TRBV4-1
ASSHDGQGGLGEQY
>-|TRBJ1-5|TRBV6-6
ASSYVGRSNQPQH
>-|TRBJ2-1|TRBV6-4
ASSLYYSGAEQF
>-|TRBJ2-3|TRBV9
ASSEYGSSSGNTDTQY
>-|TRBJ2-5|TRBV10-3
AISESGSQETQY
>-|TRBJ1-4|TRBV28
ASSDGQGSSNEKLF
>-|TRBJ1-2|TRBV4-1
ASSQDESGQTQAS
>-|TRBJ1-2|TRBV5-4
ASSTFEGRIYGYT
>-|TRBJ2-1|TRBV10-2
ASSDWTRGSYNEQF
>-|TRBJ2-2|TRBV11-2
ASSLKPGLAVNTGELF
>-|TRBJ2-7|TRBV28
ASSLQVGFDEQY
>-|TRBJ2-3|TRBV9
ASSAEGLAGVDTQY
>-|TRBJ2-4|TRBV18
ASSPLGGRAGGIQY
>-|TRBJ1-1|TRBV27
ASSSVDRMNTEAF
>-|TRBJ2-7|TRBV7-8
ASSLRSLSYEQY
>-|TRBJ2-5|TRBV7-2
ASSLESGTQETQY
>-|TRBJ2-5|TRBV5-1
ASSLEGRETQY